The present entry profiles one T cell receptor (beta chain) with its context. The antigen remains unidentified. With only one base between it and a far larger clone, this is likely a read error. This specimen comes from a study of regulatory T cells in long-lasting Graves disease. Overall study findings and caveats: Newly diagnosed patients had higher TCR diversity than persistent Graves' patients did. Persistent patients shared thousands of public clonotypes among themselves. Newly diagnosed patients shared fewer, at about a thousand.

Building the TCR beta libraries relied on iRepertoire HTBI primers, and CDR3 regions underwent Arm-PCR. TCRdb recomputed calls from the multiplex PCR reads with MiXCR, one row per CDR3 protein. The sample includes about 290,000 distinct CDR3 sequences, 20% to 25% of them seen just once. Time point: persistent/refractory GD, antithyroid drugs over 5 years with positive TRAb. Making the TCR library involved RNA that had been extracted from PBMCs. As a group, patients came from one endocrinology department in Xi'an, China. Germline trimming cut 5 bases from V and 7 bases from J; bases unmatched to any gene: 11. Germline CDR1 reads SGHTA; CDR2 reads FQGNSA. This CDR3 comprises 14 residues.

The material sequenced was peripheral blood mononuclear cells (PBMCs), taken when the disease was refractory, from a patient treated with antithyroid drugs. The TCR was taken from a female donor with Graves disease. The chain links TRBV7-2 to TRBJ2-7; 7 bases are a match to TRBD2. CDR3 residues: CASSQSGMAREQYF. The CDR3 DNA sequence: TGTGCCAGCAGCCAGAGCGGGATGGCTCGTGAGCAGTACTTC.